These 4 T cell receptor beta chains came from one sample sequenced in a study of Ad26.COV2.S vaccination and SARS-CoV-2 variants. Only in-frame clones appear in the TCRdb table, and some are missing; sequencing was by immunoSEQ multiplex PCR. The sample lists roughly 180,000 clones; roughly nine tenths were seen once. The material sequenced was peripheral blood, taken after recovery from COVID-19. These TCRs come from a human donor who had recovered from COVID-19.

The genes are TRBV9 and TRBJ2-1; D possibly corresponds to TRBD2 (6 bases). Per germline, CDR1 SGDLS and CDR2 YYNGEE. The CDR3 runs 15 residues. Trimming took 4 bases from V and 0 from J, leaving 11 bases between them. CDR3 loop: CASSFSGSSYNEQFF. Written as DNA, the CDR3 is TGTGCCAGCAGCTTTAGCGGTAGCTCCTACAATGAGCAGTTCTTC.

CDR3 sequence (DNA): TGCAGTGCTAGGAGCGGGCAGCCCCAGCATTTT. Its translation: CSARSGQPQHF. The chain is built from TRBV20-1 and TRBJ1-5; no firm D call. Germline V lookup: CDR1 DFQATT, CDR2 SNEGSKA (reference sequence). V was pared by 3 bases and J by 7 bases, with 7 bases between. The CDR3 is 11 amino acids.

The chain links TRBV28 to TRBJ1-6; D is undetermined. The CDR3 contains 21 residues. Germline lookup yields CDR1 MDHEN and CDR2 SYDVKM. The ends were cut back, 2 bases at V and 2 bases at J, with 25 bases in the middle. CDR3 amino acids: CASSLPRVISGQTTYNSPLHF. The CDR3 DNA reads TGTGCCAGCAGTTTACCGCGAGTCATTTCCGGGCAAACAACCTATAATTCACCCCTCCACTTT.

V is TRBV3-1 (or the pseudogene TRBV3-2) and J is TRBJ2-2; no clear D. V shed 1 base and J shed 1 base, with 10 bases lying between them. The CDR3 contains 16 residues. Looked up from germline, CDR1 is LGHDT and CDR2 is YNNKEL (reference sequence). The CDR3 here is CASSQVGGVNTGELFF. CDR3 DNA: TGTGCCAGCAGCCAAGTGGGTGGGGTGAACACCGGGGAGCTGTTTTTT.